The 8 T cell receptor beta chains in this list originate from one sample, sequenced in a study of blood T cell repertoires in COVID-19. Assay: immunoSEQ multiplex PCR; the TCRdb copy retains only in-frame clones and omits some. Of roughly 360,000 clones in the sample, about four fifths were seen once. The sequenced material came from peripheral blood. These receptors were taken from a human donor with acute or convalescent COVID-19. The donor label of this sample is uncertain.

This chain joins TRBV9 and TRBJ2-6, with 9 bases lining up with TRBD1. J was trimmed by 3 bases and V by 1 base; bases with no gene match: 11. The CDR3 is 19 residues long. Germline assignment: CDR1 SGDLS and CDR2 YYNGEE. Written as DNA, the CDR3 is TGTGCCAGCAGCGTAACCCCCGGGACAGGGCTTAGTGGGGCCAACGTCCTGACTTTC. Translation: CASSVTPGTGLSGANVLTF. The whole variable domain, remainder taken from reference TRBV9 and TRBJ2-6, is DSGVTQTPKHLITATGQRVTLRCSPRSGDLSVYWYQQSLDQGLQFLIQYYNGEERAKGNILERFSAQQFPDLHSELNLSSLELGDSALYFCASSVTPGTGLSGANVLTFGAGSRLTVL.

The chain links TRBV18 to TRBJ1-2, with D tentatively TRBD1 (6 bases). Trimming stripped 2 bases from V and 8 bases from J, with 12 bases between. The CDR3 is 13 residues long. Germline assignment: CDR1 KGHSH and CDR2 LQKENI. Here the CDR3 DNA reads TGTGCCAGCTCACCAGACAGGCTAGGGGGCTACACCTTC. Protein product: CASSPDRLGGYTF. The whole variable domain, remainder taken from reference TRBV18 and TRBJ1-2, is NAGVMQNPRHLVRRRGQEARLRCSPMKGHSHVYWYRQLPEEGLKFMVYLQKENIIDESGMPKERFSAEFPKEGPSILRIQQVVRGDSAAYFCASSPDRLGGYTFGSGTRLTVV.

The chain combines TRBV7-9 with TRBJ2-7; possibly TRBD1 for D (6 bases). Trimming took off 10 bases at V and 3 bases at J, with 10 bases between the two ends. The CDR3 totals 11 residues. CDR1 SEHNR and CDR2 FQNEAQ come from the germline V gene (reference sequence). The CDR3 protein is CAINRDYEQYF. In nucleotides, the CDR3 is TGTGCCATCAACAGGGACTACGAGCAGTACTTC.

This clone was detected only once. The chain couples TRBV3-1 (or the pseudogene TRBV3-2) to TRBJ1-4; 7 nucleotides line up with TRBD1. CDR1 LGHDT and CDR2 YNNKEL come from the germline V gene (reference sequence). The CDR3 totals 15 residues. The V gene end was trimmed by 1 base and the J gene end by 6 bases; junction bases not matched to a gene: 5. The CDR3 loop reads CASSQGQGIYEKLFF. In DNA form, the CDR3 reads TGTGCCAGCAGCCAAGGACAGGGTATTTATGAAAAACTGTTTTTT.

The V gene is TRBV7-6, the J gene TRBJ2-5; TRBD2 matches at 10 bases. This CDR3 is built from 16 residues. CDR1 is SGHVS and CDR2 is FNYEAQ in the germline V gene. V was pared by 2 bases and J by 4 bases, with 7 bases of the junction left unmatched. Here the CDR3 reads CASSLRSSGRAETQYF. The CDR3 coding sequence is TGTGCCAGCAGCTTAAGGTCTAGCGGGAGAGCAGAGACCCAGTACTTC. Full variable domain (rest looked up from reference TRBV7-6 and TRBJ2-5): GAGVSQSPRYKVTKRGQDVALRCDPISGHVSLYWYRQALGQGPEFLTYFNYEAQQDKSGLPNDRFSAERPEGSISTLTIQRTEQRDSAMYRCASSLRSSGRAETQYFGPGTRLLVL.

The rearrangement uses TRBV3-1 (or the pseudogene TRBV3-2) and TRBJ2-3; 7 bases align to TRBD1. V was clipped by 4 bases and J by 4 bases; unmatched bases: 2. The CDR3 has 13 amino acids. Germline V lookup: CDR1 LGHDT, CDR2 YNNKEL (reference sequence). The CDR3, as DNA: TGTGCCAGCAGCCCCGGGACAGCAGATACGCAGTATTTT. Its protein product is CASSPGTADTQYF.

This sequence joins TRBV2 and TRBJ2-7; TRBD1 matches 9 bases. Losses at the gene ends were 11 bases for V and 7 bases for J; bases not matched to a gene: 12. The CDR3 is 13 residues long. The germline V gene has CDR1 SNHLY and CDR2 FYNNEI. This CDR3 reads CAARVQGAGEQYF. DNA of the CDR3: TGTGCCGCCCGAGTACAGGGGGCGGGGGAGCAGTACTTC.

The chain employs TRBV20-1 and TRBJ1-2; possibly TRBD1 for D (5 bases). The V end was cut by 3 bases, the J end by 0 bases, with 8 bases between. CDR3 length: 13 amino acids. In germline, CDR1 is DFQATT, CDR2 SNEGSKA (reference sequence). The CDR3 DNA follows: TGCAGTGCTAGTGGGGCCGCTAACTATGGCTACACCTTC. Translated, it gives CSASGAANYGYTF.